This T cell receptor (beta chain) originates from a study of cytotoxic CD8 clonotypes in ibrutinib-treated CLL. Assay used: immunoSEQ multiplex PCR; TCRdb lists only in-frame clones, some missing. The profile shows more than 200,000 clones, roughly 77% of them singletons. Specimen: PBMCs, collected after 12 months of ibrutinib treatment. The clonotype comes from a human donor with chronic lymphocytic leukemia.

DNA for the CDR3: TGTGCCAGCAGCGTTACAAGCGGGGGAGAGACCCAGTACTTC. Translating it yields CASSVTSGGETQYF. The chain combines TRBV9 with TRBJ2-5, with 8 bases aligning to TRBD2. Germline V gene sequence: CDR1 SGDLS, CDR2 YYNGEE. Germline trimming cut 2 bases from V and 4 bases from J; bases unmatched to any gene: 4. This CDR3 comprises 14 residues.